A selection of T cell receptor beta chains follows, all from one sample in a study of T cell responses to AZD1222 COVID-19 vaccine. Clones were sequenced by immunoSEQ multiplex PCR, and TCRdb holds only the in-frame ones, with some missing. In the table there are about 140,000 clones, under 95% of which are singletons. The sequenced sample was peripheral blood, obtained on day 0 of AZD1222 vaccination. These receptors came from an adult in good health. Both conserved end residues are part of each CDR3. Each record gives: J gene, V gene, D gene, clone size, CDR3 DNA, CDR3 protein. The D gene is left open where the match is weak. Only part of the rows carry a size: once, few, many, or a class if the clone is expanded.

j_gene: TRBJ2-3; v_gene: TRBV5-1; d_gene: TRBD2; abundance: NA; CDR3nt: TGCGCCAGCAGCTCAGCGGGAGGGCCCGGCACAGATACGCAGTATTTT; CDR3aa: CASSSAGGPGTDTQYF
j_gene: TRBJ2-2; v_gene: TRBV19; d_gene: TRBD2; abundance: NA; CDR3nt: TGTGCCAGTATCGGGGCTAGCGGGAGTTGGACCGGGGAGCTGTTTTTT; CDR3aa: CASIGASGSWTGELFF
j_gene: TRBJ2-7; v_gene: TRBV4-2; d_gene: NA; abundance: NA; CDR3nt: TGTGCCAGCAGCCAAGATTCCCGGCGGTACTCCTACGAGCAGTACTTC; CDR3aa: CASSQDSRRYSYEQYF
j_gene: TRBJ2-7; v_gene: TRBV7-9; d_gene: NA; abundance: once; CDR3nt: TGTGCCAGCAGCTTGTGGAGGGGGGTCCACGAGCAGTACTTC; CDR3aa: CASSLWRGVHEQYF
j_gene: TRBJ1-2; v_gene: TRBV30; d_gene: NA; abundance: NA; CDR3nt: TGTGCCTTCATGACGAGAGTCTACACCTTC; CDR3aa: CAFMTRVYTF
j_gene: TRBJ1-6; v_gene: TRBV6-5; d_gene: NA; abundance: NA; CDR3nt: TGTGCCAGCAGCCCCGAGAAACGGCATTATTCACCCCTCCACTTT; CDR3aa: CASSPEKRHYSPLHF
j_gene: TRBJ2-2; v_gene: TRBV30; d_gene: TRBD2; abundance: NA; CDR3nt: TGTGCCTGGAGGCGGACTAGCGGGAGGGCCGGGGTCGGGGAGCTGTTTTTT; CDR3aa: CAWRRTSGRAGVGELFF
j_gene: TRBJ2-2; v_gene: TRBV28; d_gene: NA; abundance: NA; CDR3nt: TGTGCCAGCAGTCTCGGGGGACAGATACCCACCGGGGAGCTGTTTTTT; CDR3aa: CASSLGGQIPTGELFF
j_gene: TRBJ2-7; v_gene: TRBV14; d_gene: TRBD2; abundance: once; CDR3nt: TGTGCCAGCAGCCCGGGCTGGGCGGGAGGCAACGAGCAGTACTTC; CDR3aa: CASSPGWAGGNEQYF
j_gene: TRBJ2-3; v_gene: TRBV4-1; d_gene: NA; abundance: once; CDR3nt: TGCGCCAGCCAACGTTATCGAACTAGCACAGATACGCAGTATTTT; CDR3aa: CASQRYRTSTDTQYF
j_gene: TRBJ2-1; v_gene: TRBV3-1/TRBV3-2; d_gene: TRBD2; abundance: once; CDR3nt: TGTGCCAGCCATGTAGCGGGAGCCAATGAGCAGTTCTTC; CDR3aa: CASHVAGANEQFF
j_gene: TRBJ1-3; v_gene: TRBV5-1; d_gene: NA; abundance: NA; CDR3nt: TGCGCCAGCAGCTACCGGGACCTTAGCTCTGGAAACACCATATATTTT; CDR3aa: CASSYRDLSSGNTIYF
j_gene: TRBJ1-1; v_gene: TRBV28; d_gene: NA; abundance: NA; CDR3nt: TGTGCCAGCAGTCCCCCCAGAGTGAACACTGAAGCTTTCTTT; CDR3aa: CASSPPRVNTEAFF
j_gene: TRBJ2-7; v_gene: TRBV7-2; d_gene: TRBD2; abundance: NA; CDR3nt: TGTGCCAGCAGCTTACCGTCTCCCTCGCGGGAGGCTCCAGGAGCCCAGTACTTC; CDR3aa: CASSLPSPSREAPGAQYF
j_gene: TRBJ1-6; v_gene: TRBV6-2/TRBV6-3; d_gene: NA; abundance: NA; CDR3nt: TGTGCCAGCAGTGGAGACAGTCGGACGCCCCTCCACTTT; CDR3aa: CASSGDSRTPLHF
j_gene: TRBJ2-1; v_gene: TRBV21-1; d_gene: NA; abundance: NA; CDR3nt: TGTGCCAGCAGGGGACAGAACTACAATGAGCAGTTCTTC; CDR3aa: CASRGQNYNEQFF
j_gene: TRBJ1-5; v_gene: TRBV6-1; d_gene: NA; abundance: once; CDR3nt: TGTGCCAGCAGTGAATGGGGGGGTCTCCCCCCCAATCAGCCCCAGCATTTT; CDR3aa: CASSEWGGLPPNQPQHF
j_gene: TRBJ2-7; v_gene: TRBV5-4; d_gene: TRBD2; abundance: few; CDR3nt: TGTGCCAGCAGCTTGCCAGCGGGAGCCCCGGGGGAGCAGTACTTC; CDR3aa: CASSLPAGAPGEQYF
j_gene: TRBJ1-5; v_gene: TRBV6-1; d_gene: TRBD1; abundance: NA; CDR3nt: TGTGCCAGCAGTGAAGCGTTCTTTGGTTCCGGGACAGCGGGAGGGCAGCCCCAGCATTTT; CDR3aa: CASSEAFFGSGTAGGQPQHF
j_gene: TRBJ2-1; v_gene: TRBV6-6; d_gene: NA; abundance: NA; CDR3nt: TGTGCCAGCACTCATCATAACGGCAATGAGCAGTTCTTC; CDR3aa: CASTHHNGNEQFF
j_gene: TRBJ1-1; v_gene: TRBV15; d_gene: NA; abundance: NA; CDR3nt: TGTGCCACCAGCAGACAGATGGAATTTGCTGAAGCTTTCTTT; CDR3aa: CATSRQMEFAEAFF
j_gene: TRBJ1-5; v_gene: TRBV19; d_gene: NA; abundance: once; CDR3nt: TGTGCCAGTAGTATCGGGCAGGGTATGGGACAGCCCCAGCATTTT; CDR3aa: CASSIGQGMGQPQHF
j_gene: TRBJ2-3; v_gene: TRBV5-1; d_gene: NA; abundance: NA; CDR3nt: TGCGCCAGCAGCCCCTCTGCCGCGGGAATCGCAGATACGCAGTATTTT; CDR3aa: CASSPSAAGIADTQYF
j_gene: TRBJ2-7; v_gene: TRBV5-1; d_gene: TRBD1; abundance: once; CDR3nt: TGCGCCAGCAGCTTCCGCGGGACAGGGATCTACGAGCAGTACTTC; CDR3aa: CASSFRGTGIYEQYF
j_gene: TRBJ1-2; v_gene: TRBV4-3; d_gene: NA; abundance: NA; CDR3nt: TGCGCCAGCAGCCAAGAACAGGGACCTATTAACTATGGCTACACCTTC; CDR3aa: CASSQEQGPINYGYTF
j_gene: TRBJ2-1; v_gene: TRBV30; d_gene: NA; abundance: once; CDR3nt: TGTGCCTGGAGTAGGGCGGGACCGAACTACAATGAGCAGTTCTTC; CDR3aa: CAWSRAGPNYNEQFF
j_gene: TRBJ1-1; v_gene: TRBV19; d_gene: NA; abundance: NA; CDR3nt: TGTGCCAGTAGTTCCCACGTCGGGTGGCAGGACATGAACACTGAAGCTTTCTTT; CDR3aa: CASSSHVGWQDMNTEAFF
j_gene: TRBJ2-1; v_gene: TRBV4-1; d_gene: NA; abundance: NA; CDR3nt: TGCGCCAGCAGCCAAGCCCCCGACAATGAGCAGTTCTTC; CDR3aa: CASSQAPDNEQFF
j_gene: TRBJ2-7; v_gene: TRBV14; d_gene: NA; abundance: NA; CDR3nt: TGTGCCAGCAGCCAAGCGTACGAGCAGTACTTC; CDR3aa: CASSQAYEQYF
j_gene: TRBJ1-4; v_gene: TRBV5-8; d_gene: NA; abundance: once; CDR3nt: TGTGCCAGCAGAAGAACAGCCTACCCTGAAAAACTGTTTTTT; CDR3aa: CASRRTAYPEKLFF
j_gene: TRBJ1-2; v_gene: TRBV19; d_gene: TRBD1; abundance: NA; CDR3nt: TGTGCCAGTAGTTCACGAAGACAGGGGGGCTACACCTTC; CDR3aa: CASSSRRQGGYTF
j_gene: TRBJ2-2; v_gene: TRBV9; d_gene: NA; abundance: NA; CDR3nt: TGTGCCAGCAGCGTGGGGACAAAGAACACCGGGGAGCTGTTTTTT; CDR3aa: CASSVGTKNTGELFF
j_gene: TRBJ2-5; v_gene: TRBV6-4; d_gene: TRBD1; abundance: NA; CDR3nt: TGTGCCAGCAGTGTGGGACAGGGGGCAGAGACCCAGTACTTC; CDR3aa: CASSVGQGAETQYF
j_gene: TRBJ2-7; v_gene: TRBV24-1; d_gene: TRBD2; abundance: once; CDR3nt: TGTGCCACCAGTGACCCCGCCCCCTCTAGCGGGACCCTCCAAGACGAGCAGTACTTC; CDR3aa: CATSDPAPSSGTLQDEQYF
j_gene: TRBJ2-1; v_gene: TRBV19; d_gene: NA; abundance: NA; CDR3nt: TGTGCCAGTAGGCTTAACAATGAGCAGTTCTTC; CDR3aa: CASRLNNEQFF
j_gene: TRBJ1-5; v_gene: TRBV11-2; d_gene: NA; abundance: NA; CDR3nt: TGTGCCAGCAGTTTGGCCGGGACACTTGCTCAGCCCCAGCATTTT; CDR3aa: CASSLAGTLAQPQHF
j_gene: TRBJ1-5; v_gene: TRBV29-1; d_gene: TRBD1; abundance: NA; CDR3nt: TGCAGCGCCAACGCGGGACAGGGTCAGCCCCAGCATTTT; CDR3aa: CSANAGQGQPQHF
j_gene: TRBJ1-3; v_gene: TRBV5-4; d_gene: NA; abundance: NA; CDR3nt: TGTGCCAGCAGCTTGGACCCGGGGAAGGTGGTAAACACCATATATTTT; CDR3aa: CASSLDPGKVVNTIYF
j_gene: TRBJ2-5; v_gene: TRBV25-1; d_gene: TRBD2; abundance: NA; CDR3nt: TGTGCCAGCAGTGAAGTCCGAGGTGGGCTAGCGGTCGAGACCCAGTACTTC; CDR3aa: CASSEVRGGLAVETQYF
j_gene: TRBJ2-1; v_gene: TRBV6-2/TRBV6-3; d_gene: NA; abundance: NA; CDR3nt: TGTGCCAGCAGTTTTGCCGGGGGTAGCTCCTACAATGAGCAGTTCTTC; CDR3aa: CASSFAGGSSYNEQFF
j_gene: TRBJ1-5; v_gene: TRBV27; d_gene: TRBD1; abundance: NA; CDR3nt: TGTGCCAGTCAGGGGGGGGGAGGGCCCCAGCATTTT; CDR3aa: CASQGGGGPQHF
j_gene: TRBJ2-1; v_gene: TRBV3-1/TRBV3-2; d_gene: NA; abundance: NA; CDR3nt: TGTGCCAGCAGCACCTCTCGCTCCTACAATGAGCAGTTCTTC; CDR3aa: CASSTSRSYNEQFF
j_gene: TRBJ2-2; v_gene: TRBV9; d_gene: NA; abundance: NA; CDR3nt: TGTGCCAGCAGCGGTAGCGATTACACCGGGGAGCTGTTTTTT; CDR3aa: CASSGSDYTGELFF
j_gene: TRBJ1-5; v_gene: TRBV15; d_gene: NA; abundance: NA; CDR3nt: TGTGCCACCAGCAGAGATCTTGGTTCCACTCAGCCCCAGCATTTT; CDR3aa: CATSRDLGSTQPQHF
j_gene: TRBJ1-1; v_gene: TRBV30; d_gene: TRBD1; abundance: once; CDR3nt: TGTGCCTGGAGTTGGGGACAGGCTCCTGAAGCTTTCTTT; CDR3aa: CAWSWGQAPEAFF
j_gene: TRBJ1-3; v_gene: TRBV2; d_gene: NA; abundance: NA; CDR3nt: TGTGCCAGCAGTGAAATGGGGACACACTCTGGAAACACCATATATTTT; CDR3aa: CASSEMGTHSGNTIYF
j_gene: TRBJ1-2; v_gene: TRBV4-3; d_gene: NA; abundance: NA; CDR3nt: TGCGCCAGCAGCCAAGGGTCCCCTGGGGGTTTGTATGGCTACACCTTC; CDR3aa: CASSQGSPGGLYGYTF